This TCR beta chain was observed in a study of cytomegalovirus exposure and HLA in healthy donors. Findings and caveats of the study: The likely origin of a cluster of highly shared sequence variants was a sequencing artifact. In a later analysis, TCR association rates varied by HLA locus: DRB1 most, HLA-C fewest.

With regard to this clone: The antigen is not known.

Trimming at V came to 5 bases and at J to 2 bases, leaving 6 bases not matched to a gene. The CDR3 loop spans 16 amino acids. Germline V gene sequence: CDR1 MDHEN, CDR2 SYDVKM. PCR was performed using 60 Vbeta and 13 Jbeta primers. This table comes from immunoSEQ multiplex PCR, and its TCRdb copy is limited to in-frame clones, with some not included. The sample records 130,000 to 150,000 clones, around 72% being singletons. The chain links TRBV28 to TRBJ2-3, with TRBD2 matching over 11 bases. Sequencing input: PBMCs. This receptor was taken from a human donor in good health. In nucleotides, the CDR3 is TGTGCCAGCAGTCCTACTAGCGGGGGATACACAGATACGCAGTATTTT. As protein: CASSPTSGGYTDTQYF.